These T cell receptor beta chains were read from a single sample in a study of tumor-infiltrating lymphocytes in primary liver carcinoma. TCRdb reanalysed the multiplex PCR reads using MiXCR and keeps one entry per CDR3 protein. Among 90,000 to 150,000 distinct CDR3 sequences listed, 65% to 75% were seen once. The sample comprised tumor-adjacent normal liver tissue. The receptors here all came from a woman aged 55-75 years with primary liver carcinoma and hepatitis B virus infection. The CDR3 runs from the conserved cysteine through the conserved F or W. D genes are given only for firm matches. Clone size is stated in some rows and not others, as once, few, many or a class when expanded.

V	size	J	D	DNA	CDR3
TRBV6-5	-	TRBJ1-5	-	TGTGTCAGCAGCCCCGGGGGCCGCTGCAATCAGCCCCAGCATTTT	CVSSPGGRCNQPQHF
TRBV11-1	-	TRBJ2-2	-	TGTGCCAGCAGACCAAACCTTGGCACCGGGGAGCTGTTTTTT	CASRPNLGTGELFF
TRBV11-2	few	TRBJ2-2	TRBD2	TGTGCCAGTAGCCCCGACATCGGGACTAGCGGTATGGGGACCGGGGAGCTGTTTTTT	CASSPDIGTSGMGTGELFF
TRBV6-6	-	TRBJ1-5	-	TGTGCCAGCAGTCCTAGAGGGGTTAGCAATCAGTCCCAGCATTTT	CASSPRGVSNQSQHF
TRBV12-3/TRBV12-4	many	TRBJ1-2	-	TGTGCCAGCAGTCAATGGCCCATTTACACCTTC	CASSQWPIYTF
TRBV5-1	-	TRBJ2-5	-	TGCGCCAGCAGCTTCCGGCAGGGCATGGTGTGCCAAGAGACCCAGTACTTC	CASSFRQGMVCQETQYF
TRBV14	-	TRBJ1-2	-	TGTACCAGCAGCCAAGCAGCAGGAGCTAACTATGGCTACACCTTC	CTSSQAAGANYGYTF
TRBV29-1	-	TRBJ2-5	-	TGCAGGGTTGGGGGTAGCCGGGAGAACCAGTACTTC	CRVGGSRENQYF
TRBV29-1	-	TRBJ1-4	TRBD1	TGCAGTGTTGTGGACCCCGGACAGGGGAACGCTAATGAAAAACTGTTTTTT	CSVVDPGQGNANEKLFF
TRBV11-1	-	TRBJ2-2	TRBD2	TGCGCCAGCAGCTTGGGAGGGAAGACTGGGAAGCTGTTTTTT	CASSLGGKTGKLFF
TRBV6-1	-	TRBJ2-3	-	TGTGCCAACAGCGAAAGTGTGTGGAATACGCAGTATTTT	CANSESVWNTQYF
TRBV28	many	TRBJ1-4	-	TGTGCCAGCAGTTCCAGACGACAGGTTGAAAAACTGTTTTTT	CASSSRRQVEKLFF
TRBV6-5	many	TRBJ2-5	-	TGTGCCAGCAGGACGGGGTCGCCGGAGACCCAGTACTTC	CASRTGSPETQYF
TRBV12-3/TRBV12-4	once	TRBJ2-7	-	TGTGCCAGCAGTTTGAGGTATAGCCAACGACTAGTGGGAGGAGGAGAGCAGTACTTT	CASSLRYSQRLVGGGEQYF
TRBV11-3	-	TRBJ2-7	-	TGCGCCAGCAGCTCCACCTCCTACGAGCAATGCTTC	CASSSTSYEQCF
TRBV6-5	-	TRBJ2-6	-	TGTGTCAGCAGGGGGGACTCTGGGGCCAACGTCCTGGCTTTC	CVSRGDSGANVLAF
TRBV2	-	TRBJ1-5	TRBD1	TGTGCCAGCAGCCGACAGGGAAAGGCAAGCAATCAGCCCCAGCATTTT	CASSRQGKASNQPQHF
TRBV6-4	-	TRBJ1-1	TRBD1	TGTACCATCAGAAGGACAGGGGTGTCTGAAGCTTTCTTT	CTIRRTGVSEAFF
TRBV5-1	many	TRBJ2-7	-	TGCGCCAGCAGCGGCGGGTCGGGCTTGGACGAGCAGTACTTC	CASSGGSGLDEQYF
TRBV7-9	once	TRBJ1-1	-	TGTACCAGCAGCTTAGACACTGAAGCTTACTTT	CTSSLDTEAYF
TRBV29-1	-	TRBJ2-7	TRBD2	TGCAGCGCTATAAGTCGCGGGAGGGCCGAGGGGGAGCAGTACTTC	CSAISRGRAEGEQYF
TRBV2	many	TRBJ2-2	-	TGTGCCAGCAGTGCGGATACCGGGGAGCTGTTTTTT	CASSADTGELFF
TRBV4-2	-	TRBJ2-5	TRBD2	TGTGCCAACAGCCAAGAAACGGCTAGCGGGAGGGCCGTTCCCGGGGAGACCCAGTACTTC	CANSQETASGRAVPGETQYF
TRBV30	-	TRBJ1-5	-	TGTGCCTGGAGTCGGCAGGGGCTGAGCAATCAGCCCCAGCATTTT	CAWSRQGLSNQPQHF
TRBV29-1	-	TRBJ1-2	-	TGCTGCGTTGAGGGAGGATATGATGGCTACACCTTC	CCVEGGYDGYTF
TRBV10-3	-	TRBJ2-7	TRBD2	TGTGCCATCCAACCCACTAGCGGGAATGCGGCTGAGCAGTATTTC	CAIQPTSGNAAEQYF
TRBV4-1	many	TRBJ2-7	-	TGCGCCAGCAGCCAAGTATCGTCGGACGAGCAGTACTTC	CASSQVSSDEQYF
TRBV18	-	TRBJ2-4	TRBD2	TGTGCCAGCTCACCAGCGCGGGGGGGTCAGGGCATTCAGTACTTC	CASSPARGGQGIQYF
TRBV12-3/TRBV12-4	-	TRBJ1-1	-	TGTGCCAGCATCGTGGGGGCGAACGCTGAAGCTTTCTTT	CASIVGANAEAFF
TRBV13	-	TRBJ2-2	-	TGTGCCAGCAGCAATAGAGTCGTGGAGCTGTTTTTT	CASSNRVVELFF
TRBV5-5	few	TRBJ1-4	-	TGTGCCAGCAGCTTGAGGTTAGGCGGACGGGTTGCAACTAATGAAAAACTGTTTTTT	CASSLRLGGRVATNEKLFF
TRBV4-2	many	TRBJ2-1	-	TGTGCCAGCACGGACAGCGCCACCTACAATGAGCAGTTCTTC	CASTDSATYNEQFF
TRBV28	many	TRBJ1-2	-	TGTGCCATCGACCCAGAGGATGGCTACACCTTC	CAIDPEDGYTF
TRBV29-1	-	TRBJ2-7	TRBD2	TGCAGCGTAAGCGGGGTCGGGGAGCAGTACTTC	CSVSGVGEQYF
TRBV12-3/TRBV12-4	-	TRBJ2-1	TRBD2	TGTGGCAGCAGTTTATATGTTGGTAGCGGGAGCTATGAGCAGTTCTTC	CGSSLYVGSGSYEQFF
TRBV28	-	TRBJ1-5	-	TGTGCTAGCAGTTTAGGTAGCAACCAGCCCCATCATTTT	CASSLGSNQPHHF
TRBV11-2	-	TRBJ2-3	-	TGTGCCAGCTTAGATCGAGGAGATACGCAGTATTTT	CASLDRGDTQYF
TRBV4-2	-	TRBJ1-1	-	TGTGCCAGCAGCCAAGAAGGTGATGTTGTAGTAACTGAAGCTTTCTTT	CASSQEGDVVVTEAFF
TRBV6-6	many	TRBJ2-7	TRBD2	TGTGCCAGCAGTTACTCGAGCGGGGGATCCGAGGAGCAGTACTTC	CASSYSSGGSEEQYF
TRBV28	-	TRBJ2-5	TRBD2	TGTGCCAACACTCACGGACTAGCGGGGGAGACCCAGTACTTC	CANTHGLAGETQYF
TRBV18	-	TRBJ1-1	-	TGTGCCAGCTCACTAGTCGGGGGGAACACTGAAGCTTTCTTT	CASSLVGGNTEAFF
TRBV12-3/TRBV12-4	many	TRBJ2-3	TRBD2	TGTGCCAGCAGGGCTAGCGGGAGACCTAGCACAGATACGCAGTATTTT	CASRASGRPSTDTQYF
TRBV29-1	-	TRBJ2-1	-	TGCAGCGCAAACGCGAGGTACACTCTAAACAATGAGCAGTTCTTC	CSANARYTLNNEQFF
TRBV12-3/TRBV12-4	-	TRBJ2-1	-	TGTGCTAGAAGTCCTTGGGGCGGATTTGGCAATGAGCAGTTCTTC	CARSPWGGFGNEQFF
TRBV2	-	TRBJ2-3	-	TGTGCCAGCAGCGTCCAAATCGGGCTACCCAGCACAGATACGCAGTATTTT	CASSVQIGLPSTDTQYF
TRBV10-3	many	TRBJ2-7	TRBD1	TGTGCCATCAGTGAGTCGACAGGGCGTACCTACGAGCAGTACTTC	CAISESTGRTYEQYF
TRBV9	-	TRBJ2-5	TRBD2	TGTGCCAGCAGCGTCGGGACTAGCGGGAAAGAGACCCAGTACTTC	CASSVGTSGKETQYF
TRBV6-1	-	TRBJ2-3	TRBD2	TGTGCCAGCCTTCCCGGGCGGGGACTAGCCCTAAATACGCGGTATTTT	CASLPGRGLALNTRYF
TRBV11-2	medium-sized	TRBJ2-7	-	TGTGCCAGCAGCTTAGAAAGGTCTAGCAGCTCCTACGAGCAGTACTTC	CASSLERSSSSYEQYF